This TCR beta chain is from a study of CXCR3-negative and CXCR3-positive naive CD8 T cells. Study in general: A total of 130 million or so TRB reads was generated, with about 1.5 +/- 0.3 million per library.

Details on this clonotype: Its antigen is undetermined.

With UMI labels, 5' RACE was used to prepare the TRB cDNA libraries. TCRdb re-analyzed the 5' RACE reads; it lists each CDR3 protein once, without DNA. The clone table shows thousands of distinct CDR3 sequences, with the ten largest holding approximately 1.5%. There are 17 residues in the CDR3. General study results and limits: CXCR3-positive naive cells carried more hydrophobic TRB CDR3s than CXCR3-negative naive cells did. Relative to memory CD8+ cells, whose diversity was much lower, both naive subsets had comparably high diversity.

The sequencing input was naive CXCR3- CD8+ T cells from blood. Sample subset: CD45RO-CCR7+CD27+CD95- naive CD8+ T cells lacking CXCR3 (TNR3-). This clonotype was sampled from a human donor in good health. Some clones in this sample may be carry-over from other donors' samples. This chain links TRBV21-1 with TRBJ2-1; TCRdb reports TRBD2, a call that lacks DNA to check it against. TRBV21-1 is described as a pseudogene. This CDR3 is CASPGLAGGHSYNEQFF.